This T cell receptor beta chain is drawn from a study of T cells after yellow fever vaccination. A word on this clonotype: The antigen is undetermined.

Overall study results and limits: Across the CD4 and CD8 compartments, a small share of clonotypes was present in both.

MiXCR, applied by TCRdb to the 5' RACE reads, yields one record per CDR3 protein. The repertoire holds about 370,000 distinct CDR3 sequences, with about 9.9% as singletons. The sequence was collected from a man aged 18 to 30 who received the YFV17D yellow fever vaccine. This specimen consisted of PBMCs, obtained on the day of the first yellow fever vaccination.

The CDR3 nucleotides read TGCGCCAGCAGCCAGATATGGCTGGAGGGTAGCAATCAGCCCCAGCATTTT. This translates into CASSQIWLEGSNQPQHF. The chain has TRBV4-1 and TRBJ1-5; D is ambiguous. The V end lost 3 bases, the J end lost 0 bases, and 15 bases lay between the germline ends. The CDR3 length is 17 residues. In germline, CDR1 is MGHRA, CDR2 YSYEKL.